This TCR beta chain was recorded in a study of OX40 agonist ivuxolimab in advanced cancers. This CDR3 comprises 14 residues. Germline V lookup: CDR1 SGHNT, CDR2 YENEEA. Trimming stripped 1 base from V and 0 bases from J, with 4 bases between. TCRdb's copy holds only in-frame clones and misses some; the assay was immunoSEQ multiplex PCR. The sample yields some 80,000 clones, 80% to 90% seen once. The sequence was collected from an adult with an advanced solid tumor such as melanoma, head and neck, liver or kidney cancer. The chain links TRBV11-3 to TRBJ2-1; D not resolved. This specimen was CD4+ or CD8+ T cells sorted from blood, taken in a trial of the OX40 agonist ivuxolimab. In DNA form, the CDR3 reads TGTGCCAGCAGCTTAGCGAGCTCCTACAATGAGCAGTTCTTC. Protein: CASSLASSYNEQFF.